These T cell receptor beta chains were read from a single sample in a study of T cell changes during pregnancy in multiple sclerosis. Here immunoSEQ multiplex PCR was the method, and the copy in TCRdb shows in-frame clones only, minus some. The table has roughly 51,000 clones, roughly 92% seen once; the top ten hold approximately 5%. The input for sequencing was CD8+ T cells from peripheral blood mononuclear cells, taken before pregnancy. Receptor source: a female donor with multiple sclerosis, enrolled in a pregnancy study. Both conserved end residues are part of each CDR3. D genes are given only for firm matches. The size entry is marked missing in some rows and otherwise reads once, few, many or a size class.

size | D | J | length | V | DNA | CDR3
NA | TRBD1 | TRBJ1-4 | 19 | TRBV4-3 | TGCGCCAGCAGCCAAGGGTACGGGACAGGGGGATGGACTAATGAAAAACTGTTTTTT | CASSQGYGTGGWTNEKLFF
NA | TRBD1 | TRBJ2-3 | 16 | TRBV9 | TGTGCCAGCAGCGCCTCCGGGACAGGGGGTACAGATACGCAGTATTTT | CASSASGTGGTDTQYF
NA | NA | TRBJ2-7 | 14 | TRBV7-6 | TGTGCCAGCAGCTTACAGAGCGGAGCCTACGAGCAGTACTTC | CASSLQSGAYEQYF
NA | TRBD1 | TRBJ2-7 | 14 | TRBV15 | TGTGCCACCAGCAGCCGGACAGGGGTAAGCGAGCAGTACTTC | CATSSRTGVSEQYF
NA | TRBD2 | TRBJ2-2 | 16 | TRBV11-1 | TGTGCCAGCAGCTTAGCGGGTAGCGGGGGCCTCGGGGAGCTGTTTTTT | CASSLAGSGGLGELFF
NA | TRBD1 | TRBJ2-2 | 15 | TRBV5-4 | TGTGCCAGCAGCCCTGGGACAGGGGGCAGCGGGGAGCTGTTTTTT | CASSPGTGGSGELFF
NA | NA | TRBJ1-1 | 12 | TRBV29-1 | TGCAGCGTTGACCTACAGGGAACTGAAGCTTTCTTT | CSVDLQGTEAFF
NA | NA | TRBJ2-7 | 15 | TRBV11-2 | TGTGCCAGCAGCCGGCCGGCAGGGGTCGGCTACGAGCAGTACTTC | CASSRPAGVGYEQYF
NA | TRBD2 | TRBJ2-2 | 19 | TRBV28 | TGTGCCAGCAGTCCCCCCCTGAGGCCGGCGGGAGGGTTGGCCGGGGAGCTGTTTTTT | CASSPPLRPAGGLAGELFF
NA | NA | TRBJ1-1 | 15 | TRBV5-1 | TGCGCCAGCAGCTCGGGTTGGGTCATGAACACTGAAGCTTTCTTT | CASSSGWVMNTEAFF
NA | TRBD1 | TRBJ2-3 | 16 | TRBV6-1 | TGTGCCAGCAGTGAGGTACAGGGGCCCGTTCGACATACGCAGTATTTT | CASSEVQGPVRHTQYF
once | NA | TRBJ2-3 | 15 | TRBV9 | TGTGCCAGCAGCCCAAGCGGTGCTAGCACAGATACGCAGTATTTT | CASSPSGASTDTQYF
NA | NA | TRBJ2-1 | 14 | TRBV2 | TGTGCCAGCAGCGCTCTAGCAGACTACAATGAGCAGTTCTTC | CASSALADYNEQFF
NA | NA | TRBJ1-2 | 15 | TRBV6-6 | TGTGCCAGCAGTCCAGGGCTAACCCCAAACTATGGCTACACCTTC | CASSPGLTPNYGYTF
NA | TRBD1 | TRBJ2-1 | 15 | TRBV7-3 | TGTGCCAGCAGCTTAGGTGGGACAGGGATGTATGAGCAGTTCTTC | CASSLGGTGMYEQFF
NA | NA | TRBJ2-3 | 14 | TRBV27 | TGTGCCAGCTGGGTGGACTTTAGCACAGATACGCAGTATTTT | CASWVDFSTDTQYF
NA | TRBD2 | TRBJ2-7 | 14 | TRBV7-9 | TGTGCCAGCAGCGCCGGGACTAGCAAGGACGAGCAGTACTTC | CASSAGTSKDEQYF
once | TRBD2 | TRBJ2-2 | 13 | TRBV12-5 | TGTGCTAGTGGTGAGACTAGCGCCGGGGAGCTGTTTTTT | CASGETSAGELFF
few | NA | TRBJ2-7 | 13 | TRBV7-9 | TGTGCCAGCAGCTTAAGGCCAGCGGGCGAGCAGTACTTC | CASSLRPAGEQYF
NA | NA | TRBJ2-3 | 16 | TRBV30 | TGTGCCTGGGGCAATTCGGCTAGCAGATACACAGATACGCAGTATTTT | CAWGNSASRYTDTQYF
NA | NA | TRBJ2-2 | 14 | TRBV2 | TGTGCCAGCAGAGGGACACCGAACACCGGGGAGCTGTTTTTT | CASRGTPNTGELFF
once | NA | TRBJ2-2 | 18 | TRBV9 | TGTGCCAGCAGCGTAGGGTCCAGGACACCCACAGGTCCCGGGGAGCTGTTTTTT | CASSVGSRTPTGPGELFF
NA | NA | TRBJ2-3 | 16 | TRBV10-3 | TGTGCCATCAGTGAGTCACTAGTTTGGCGCACAGATACGCAGTATTTT | CAISESLVWRTDTQYF
NA | TRBD2 | TRBJ2-1 | 14 | TRBV30 | TGTGCCTGGGACGGACTAGCGGGGGGCAATGAGCAGTTCTTC | CAWDGLAGGNEQFF
NA | TRBD1 | TRBJ2-3 | 15 | TRBV11-1 | TGTGCCAGCAGCTTATCCGACAGGGGGCAGGATACGCAGTATTTT | CASSLSDRGQDTQYF
NA | NA | TRBJ1-1 | 17 | TRBV27 | TGTGCCAGCAGTTTATCACCATCCAGGGGTCTGAACACTGAAGCTTTCTTT | CASSLSPSRGLNTEAFF
NA | TRBD2 | TRBJ2-7 | 14 | TRBV27 | TGTGCCAGCAGTTTCCAGCGGGAAACGTACGAGCAGTACTTC | CASSFQRETYEQYF
NA | NA | TRBJ2-6 | 16 | TRBV4-2 | TGTGCCAGCAGCCAAGATGGGAGCACTGGGGCCAACGTCCTGACTTTC | CASSQDGSTGANVLTF
NA | TRBD1 | TRBJ2-7 | 15 | TRBV6-1 | TGTGCCAGCAGCGTTACCGGGACAGGGAGCTACGAGCAGTACTTC | CASSVTGTGSYEQYF
NA | TRBD2 | TRBJ2-3 | 14 | TRBV29-1 | TGCAGCGTTGAAGGGGGACTAGACACAGATACGCAGTATTTT | CSVEGGLDTDTQYF
NA | TRBD1 | TRBJ1-1 | 12 | TRBV30 | TGTGCCTACGACAGGGGGAACACTGAAGCTTTCTTT | CAYDRGNTEAFF
NA | NA | TRBJ2-3 | 13 | TRBV5-6 | TGTGCCAGCAGCTTGTCAGGGACAGATACGCAGTATTTT | CASSLSGTDTQYF
NA | NA | TRBJ2-7 | 13 | TRBV12-5 | TGTGCTAGTGGTTTGGGGCAGGACTACGAGCAGTACTTC | CASGLGQDYEQYF
NA | NA | TRBJ1-2 | 16 | TRBV28 | TGTGCCAGCAGCCTAAGACGGCGGGGGATTAACTATGGCTACACCTTC | CASSLRRRGINYGYTF
NA | TRBD1 | TRBJ1-1 | 15 | TRBV28 | TGTGCCAGCAGTTTAAAAATCAGGGGGCGCTCGCCTGCTTTCTTT | CASSLKIRGRSPAFF
NA | NA | TRBJ1-1 | 14 | TRBV7-9 | TGTGCCAGCAGCTACGACAACTTAAACACTGAAGCTTTCTTT | CASSYDNLNTEAFF
NA | TRBD2 | TRBJ2-1 | 17 | TRBV28 | TGTGCCAGCAGTTCCTCCGAACTGCGGGAGGGGAAGGATGAGCAGTTCTTC | CASSSSELREGKDEQFF
NA | TRBD2 | TRBJ2-7 | 14 | TRBV28 | TGTGCCAGCAGTTTTCTAGCGGGATGGACCGAGCAGTACTTC | CASSFLAGWTEQYF
NA | TRBD1 | TRBJ1-5 | 14 | TRBV9 | TGTGCCAGCAGCGGCGGGACAGGGGGTCAGCCCCAGCATTTT | CASSGGTGGQPQHF
NA | TRBD1 | TRBJ2-1 | 18 | TRBV19 | TGTGCCAGTAGTATAGTCCCCGGCGGACAGGGGTTTGAGAATGAGCAGTTCTTC | CASSIVPGGQGFENEQFF
NA | NA | TRBJ1-5 | 13 | TRBV27 | TGTGCCAGCAGTTTACGGAGCAATCAGCCCCAGCATTTT | CASSLRSNQPQHF
NA | TRBD2 | TRBJ2-1 | 17 | TRBV7-6 | TGTGCCAGCAGCTTAGCGCCCCCTAGCGGGGGTTACAATGAGCAGTTCTTC | CASSLAPPSGGYNEQFF
NA | NA | TRBJ2-7 | 15 | TRBV7-9 | TGTGCCAGCAGCCCCCCGGGCGGGTCCGGAAGCGAGCAGTACTTC | CASSPPGGSGSEQYF
NA | NA | TRBJ1-2 | 13 | TRBV29-1 | TGCAGCGTTGATCGGACAGACATAGATGTCTACACCTTC | CSVDRTDIDVYTF
NA | TRBD1 | TRBJ1-1 | 16 | TRBV27 | TGTGCCAGCAGTTCCTCGACAGGGACCCTGAACACTGAAGCTTTCTTT | CASSSSTGTLNTEAFF
NA | NA | TRBJ1-1 | 14 | TRBV29-1 | TGCAGCGTTGAACTGCTCACAATGAACACTGAAGCTTTCTTT | CSVELLTMNTEAFF
NA | NA | TRBJ2-7 | 15 | TRBV5-5 | TGTGCCAGCAGCTTGGCCTGGGGAGGATCCTACGAGCAGTACTTC | CASSLAWGGSYEQYF
NA | TRBD1 | TRBJ2-7 | 13 | TRBV6-5 | TGTGCCAGTTCCGGGACAGGGGGCTACGAGCAGTACTTC | CASSGTGGYEQYF
NA | NA | TRBJ1-5 | 15 | TRBV28 | TGTGCCAGCAGTTTCAGGGGCGCGAGCAATCAGCCCCAGCATTTT | CASSFRGASNQPQHF
NA | TRBD1 | TRBJ1-3 | 16 | TRBV9 | TGTGCCAGCAGCCCAGCACAGGGGCTCTCTGGAAACACCATATATTTT | CASSPAQGLSGNTIYF